The subject of this entry is one T cell receptor beta chain. Taking its sample share into account, this clonotype is large (0.1 to 1%). No much larger clone exists at a distance of one base, and base qualities are not known. This entry belongs to a study of Japanese encephalitis immunity and Zika vaccine responses (dated by TCRdb to about 2021). Notes on the research overall: Included participants received three 5.0 ug doses of alum-adjuvanted ZPIV at weeks 0, 4 and 28. Two to three months ahead of the first ZPIV dose, about a dozen participants were given JEV vaccine (IXIARO) as a two-dose regimen with the doses 28 days apart. Before ZPIV, over eleven participants got a single dose of YFV vaccine (YF-VAX), while fewer than ten participants were flavivirus-naive. For TCR sequencing, six or seven representative participants were chosen from each pre-vaccination group, with samples at week 0 (after pre-vaccination, before ZPIV) and week 52. TCR repertoires from a few flavivirus-naive individuals were also analyzed at weeks 2, 6 and 52 after the start of ZPIV vaccination. The stimulations used peptide pools from ZIKV structural proteins divided into flavivirus-conserved and non-conserved sets, or JEV or YFV peptides that matched the pre-vaccination. ZIKV peptides were 15-mers overlapping by 11 residues, selected for NetMHCpan/NetMHCII-predicted epitopes with affinity below 50 nM. The study asked whether earlier vaccination against Japanese encephalitis virus (JEV) or yellow fever virus (YFV) shaped CD4 T cell responses to the Zika vaccine.

Library prep was done by 5' RACE. Before sequencing, the TCRbeta libraries were pooled in amounts proportional to the number of cells sorted for each library. Total RNA from sorted cells was extracted with RNAzol RT, and cDNA was made with an oligo(dT) primer and a template-switching oligo. The TCRbeta V-CDR3-J region was amplified by PCR between a SMARTer oligo primer and a TCRbeta constant-region primer using Kapa HiFi. A second PCR added Illumina adaptors and sample-specific index barcodes, with HighPrep bead cleanup and Bioanalyzer confirmation of a roughly 650 bp band. Sequencing of the libraries was done on an Illumina MiSeq using 2x151 bp paired-end reads. Under the source paper's analysis protocol: Reads were demultiplexed with an in-house Java program, and MiXCR assigned TCRbeta annotations and counted clonotypes. Repertoire overlap was measured with Morisita-Horn indices from the R package vegan, along with UPGMA clustering and Circos plots of recurring clonotypes. Shannon diversity and richness were each normalized to the maximum value possible given the input cell numbers, so the resulting values fell between 0 and 1. CDR3beta sequences were aligned using MUSCLE, distances were calculated using SeqinR, and multidimensional scaling was plotted in R. In-frame beta chains were kept once TCRdb had trimmed the public reads at Q25 with fastp and called clones with MiXCR. Records with the same CDR3 protein are collapsed into one entry carrying the most frequent genes and DNA. It is TCRdb's table, rather than the study itself, that gives the V and J calls and clone size. The sample contains about 410 distinct CDR3 sequences, about 0.73% of them found a single time. 35% of the sample belongs to the ten largest clones.

PBMCs were stained with CellTrace CFSE and grown for 6 days in RPMI containing 8% human serum and peptide pools at 0.8 to 1 ug/mL each. Unfixed proliferating CD4 T cells were sorted on a BD FACSAria as live CD56-CD19-CD16-CD3+CD4+ CFSE-low cells. Enrolled adults were healthy and seronegative for ZIKV, JEV, YFV, DENV and WNV by microneutralization screening. The samples were taken from a phase 1, double-blinded, randomized, placebo-controlled trial testing an alum-adjuvanted Zika purified-inactivated virus (ZPIV) vaccine. Peripheral blood mononuclear cells were isolated by standard procedure and stored frozen in liquid nitrogen until use. A distance of 17 bases separates the germline ends of V and J, which lose 8 bases and 1 base respectively. The germline V gene sets CDR1 to MGHDK and CDR2 to SYGVNS. Including the terminal cysteine and phenylalanine, the CDR3 comprises 15 residues. Only the CDR3 part of the read is kept: 45 bases, read in frame from the first base.

Results the study describes overall, beyond this receptor: The samples grouped by participant and showed no similarity across individuals, which suggests that no public TCRs were detected. The analysis covered only a subset of trial participants who had three doses and adequate samples, rather than the whole vaccinated cohort. Repertoire similarity across time-points and stimulations was higher in JEV-pre-vaccinated donors than in YFV-pre-vaccinated donors, indicating more clonotypes shared between ZIKV and JEV stimulation. In JEV-pre-vaccinated donors, the repertoire richness of CD4 T cells responding to conserved ZIKV epitopes dropped significantly after ZPIV. Only a few individuals showed CD8 T cell responses to ZIKV peptide pools, and those responses were very low in magnitude. Because there were not enough samples, the peptide pools could not be deconvoluted, which meant the specific peptides behind the cross-reactive responses went unidentified.

The specimen was antigen-activated CD4+ T cells from blood, cultured, collected during a Zika inactivated vaccine study. The chain couples TRBV25-1 to TRBJ2-5, and possibly TRBD1, on 5 matching bases. The clonotype was recovered from an adult woman who received an inactivated Zika virus vaccine. The DNA reads TGTGCCAGCTCCCAAGCGATAGGGGCCCAAGAGACCCAGTACTTC. Translated, this gives CASSQAIGAQETQYF.